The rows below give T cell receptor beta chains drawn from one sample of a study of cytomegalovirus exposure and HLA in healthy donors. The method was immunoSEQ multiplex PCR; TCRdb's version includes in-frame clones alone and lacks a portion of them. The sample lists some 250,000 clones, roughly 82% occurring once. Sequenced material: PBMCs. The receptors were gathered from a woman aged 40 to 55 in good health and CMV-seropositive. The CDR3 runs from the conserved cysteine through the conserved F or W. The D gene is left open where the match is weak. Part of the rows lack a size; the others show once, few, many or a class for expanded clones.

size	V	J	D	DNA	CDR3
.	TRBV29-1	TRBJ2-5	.	TGCAGCGTTGTCGAAGAGACCCAGTACTTC	CSVVEETQYF
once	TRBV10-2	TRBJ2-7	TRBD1	TGCGCCAGCACCTACCTTCAGGGGGTGGGCGAGCAGTACTTC	CASTYLQGVGEQYF
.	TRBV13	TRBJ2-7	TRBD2	TGTGCCAGCAGCTCCAAGGGGACTAGCGGCTCCTACGAGCAGTACTTC	CASSSKGTSGSYEQYF
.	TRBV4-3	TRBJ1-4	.	TGCGCCAGCAGCCAAGAGAGGGTGCAAGGAGAAAAACTGTTTTTT	CASSQERVQGEKLFF
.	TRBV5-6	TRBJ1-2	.	TGTGCCAGCAGCTTGCCCATTTCTAACTATGGCTACACCTTC	CASSLPISNYGYTF
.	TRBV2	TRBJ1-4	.	TGTGCCAGCACTAAAACAGCAACTAATGAAAAACTGTTTTTT	CASTKTATNEKLFF
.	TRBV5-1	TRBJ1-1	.	TGCGCCAGCAGCTTGACAGGCGTCGAGAACACTGAAGCTTTCTTT	CASSLTGVENTEAFF
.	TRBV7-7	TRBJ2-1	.	TGTGCCAGCAGCCCCCGGACAGAGGTGGGTGAGCAGTTCTTC	CASSPRTEVGEQFF
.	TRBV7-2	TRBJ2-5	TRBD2	TGTGCCAGCAGAGGGACTAGCACCCCAGAGACCCAGTACTTC	CASRGTSTPETQYF
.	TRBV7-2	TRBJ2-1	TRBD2	TGTGCCAGCAGCTTGGCTAGCGGGGGCTCGTACAATGAGCAGTTCTTC	CASSLASGGSYNEQFF
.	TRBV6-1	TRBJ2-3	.	TGTGCCAGCAGTGGAGGGGGGGGGCCGGGAGATACGCAGTATTTT	CASSGGGGPGDTQYF
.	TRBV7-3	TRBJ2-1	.	TGTGCCAGCAGCTTTTCGGATGAGCAGTTCTTC	CASSFSDEQFF
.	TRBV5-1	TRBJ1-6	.	TGCGCCAGCAGCTTGGGGACTGACTCCCCCCGTCTCCACTTT	CASSLGTDSPRLHF
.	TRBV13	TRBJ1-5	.	TGTGCCAGCAGCTTCTGGGGGAGGGGGCAGCCCCAGCATTTT	CASSFWGRGQPQHF
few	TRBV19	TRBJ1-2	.	TGTGCCAGTAGTATCGTAGAGAACTATGGCTACACCTTC	CASSIVENYGYTF
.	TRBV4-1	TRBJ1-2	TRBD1	TGCGCCAGCCATAGGACAGGCGCTAAATCTGGCTACACCTTC	CASHRTGAKSGYTF
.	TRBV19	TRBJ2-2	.	TGTGCCAGTAGCCAACCGGGAGCCGGGGAGCTGTTTTTT	CASSQPGAGELFF
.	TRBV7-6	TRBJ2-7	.	TGTGCCAGCAGCTCCAACACAGCCCGCGGGACGCGGAGTTACGAGCAGTACTTC	CASSSNTARGTRSYEQYF
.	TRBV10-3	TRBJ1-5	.	TGTGCCATCAGCCTAGGAGGTCCGGGTCAGCCCCAGCATTTT	CAISLGGPGQPQHF
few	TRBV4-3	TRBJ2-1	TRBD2	TGCGCCAGCAGCCAGTCCGCTAGCGGGAGGTGGAACAATGAGCAGTTCTTC	CASSQSASGRWNNEQFF
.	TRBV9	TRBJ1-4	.	TGTGCCAGCAGCGTAGACGTCCTAAATGAAAAACTGTTTTTT	CASSVDVLNEKLFF
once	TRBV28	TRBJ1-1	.	TGTGCCAGCAGTTTCAGTGCAAGAGAAGCTTTCTTT	CASSFSAREAFF
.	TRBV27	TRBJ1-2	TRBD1	TGTGCCAGCCGGGACAGGGCAGGCTATGGCTACACCTTC	CASRDRAGYGYTF
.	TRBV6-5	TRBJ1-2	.	TGTGCCAGCAAGGCCCCGGGGGTTTATGGCTACACCTTC	CASKAPGVYGYTF
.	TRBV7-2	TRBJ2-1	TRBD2	TGTGCCAGCAGCTTAAGAGGGACTACTATTTACAATGAGCAGTTCTTC	CASSLRGTTIYNEQFF
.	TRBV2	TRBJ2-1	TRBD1	TGTGCCAGCAGTCGGGACAGGGGGCGACATGAGCAGTTCTTC	CASSRDRGRHEQFF
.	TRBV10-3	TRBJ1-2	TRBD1	TGTGCCATCAGTGAGTCAGTGGACAGGGTGGGGTATGGCTACACCTTC	CAISESVDRVGYGYTF
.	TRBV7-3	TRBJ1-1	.	TGTGCCAGCAGCCAGGGGTTCGACACTGAAGCTTTCTTT	CASSQGFDTEAFF
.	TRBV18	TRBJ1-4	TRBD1	TGTGCCAGCACGGGACAGCCAGCTAATGAAAAACTGTTTTTT	CASTGQPANEKLFF
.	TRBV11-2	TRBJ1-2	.	TGTGCCAGCAGCTTGTCAGGGAACTATGGCTACACCTTC	CASSLSGNYGYTF
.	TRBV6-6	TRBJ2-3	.	TGTGCCAGCAGTTACGGGCCCTCCCCCCGCGGGGATACGCAGTATTTT	CASSYGPSPRGDTQYF